The 17 T cell receptor beta chains listed next were all sequenced from one sample in a study of blood T cell repertoires in COVID-19. TCRdb's table, derived via immunoSEQ multiplex PCR, lists solely in-frame clones and lacks some. Counted here are under 95,000 clones, about three quarters occurring once; the ten biggest clones make up roughly 5.6%. The sample was peripheral blood. Receptors originate from a man aged 50-59 years with active or convalescent COVID-19.

The V gene is TRBV6-5, the J gene TRBJ2-1, with 9 bases identical to TRBD2. Germline V lookup: CDR1 MNHEY, CDR2 SVGAGI. Trimming took 3 bases from V and 0 from J; bases not matched to a gene: 3. The CDR3 covers 16 residues. The CDR3 coding sequence is TGTGCCAGCAGTTATGCTAGCGGGGTCTCCTACAATGAGCAGTTCTTC. It translates to CASSYASGVSYNEQFF.

This clone was seen a few times. V usage is TRBV6-4 and J usage is TRBJ2-3; a possible D gene is TRBD1 (6 bases). The CDR3 extends over 15 amino acids. Germline lookup yields CDR1 MRHNA and CDR2 SNTAGT. Between the trimmed V and J ends, which lost 4 bases and 4 bases, there was a span of 15 bases. This CDR3 is CASSAQGSVADTQYF. DNA of the CDR3: TGTGCCAGCAGTGCACAGGGTTCCGTTGCAGATACGCAGTATTTT.

The rearrangement joins TRBV28 to TRBJ1-3; the D gene is possibly TRBD1 (5 bases). V lost 10 bases and J 0 bases, leaving 16 bases between the germline ends. Germline assignment: CDR1 MDHEN and CDR2 SYDVKM. The CDR3 runs to 15 residues. The CDR3 here is CAIMQGSSSGNTIYF. Here the CDR3 DNA reads TGTGCCATCATGCAGGGATCCAGCTCTGGAAACACCATATATTTT.

To note about this clone: Relative to the germline gene, one junction end is altered; a read error may explain this. This chain links TRBV6-5 with TRBJ2-1; 10 bases match TRBD2. Germline values: CDR1 MNHEY, CDR2 SVGAGI. This CDR3 is 13 amino acids long. The CDR3 nucleotides read TGTGCCAGCAGTTACTCTAGCGGGGGGAAAGAGATCTTC. This translates into CASSYSSGGKEIF.

This clone has only a few counts. The chain couples TRBV7-3 to TRBJ1-1; possibly TRBD1 for D (5 bases). V lost 2 bases and J 10 bases, leaving 11 bases between the germline ends. The germline V gene encodes CDR1 SGHTA and CDR2 FQGTGA. This CDR3 has 12 amino acids. CDR3 amino acids: CASSLGAKGAFF. The CDR3 region has the DNA TGTGCCAGCAGCTTAGGGGCCAAGGGAGCTTTCTTT.

The genes are TRBV5-1 and TRBJ2-5; 10 positions match TRBD1. CDR3 size: 16 residues. CDR1 SGHRS and CDR2 YFSETQ come from the germline V gene. Trimming at V came to 4 bases and at J to 4 bases, leaving 10 bases not matched to a gene. The CDR3 DNA reads as TGCGCCAGCAGCCCCTGGACAGGGGGGTCGCGAGAGACCCAGTACTTC. Its translation: CASSPWTGGSRETQYF.

The chain links TRBV6-1 to TRBJ2-2, with D possibly matching TRBD2 (7 bases). Trimming cost V 3 bases and J 13 bases, with 15 bases left between them. The germline V gene encodes CDR1 MNHNS and CDR2 SASEGT. CDR3 size: 13 residues. Here the CDR3 DNA reads TGTGCCAGCAGTGAGAAGGACGGGGGGCGGCTGTTTTTT. It translates to CASSEKDGGRLFF.

The chain joins TRBV27 to TRBJ2-1; TRBD2 agrees at 10 bases. The germline gives CDR1 MNHEY, CDR2 SMNVEV (reference sequence). CDR3 length: 13 amino acids. The V and J ends lost 6 bases and 9 bases, in that order; junction bases with no gene match: 5. Here the CDR3 DNA reads TGTGCCAGCAGCTTAACTAGCGGGGTTGAGCAGTTCTTC. Its translation is CASSLTSGVEQFF.

The chain carries TRBV5-6 and TRBJ2-3, with 11 bases that match TRBD1. The CDR3 contains 15 residues. V was clipped by 3 bases and J by 5 bases; unmatched bases: 5. The germline CDR1 and CDR2 sequences are SGHDT and YYEEEE. The CDR3 nucleotides are TGTGCCAGCAGCTCGGGACAGGGGGGGATAGATACGCAGTATTTT. Protein sequence: CASSSGQGGIDTQYF.

This chain joins TRBV24-1 and TRBJ2-7, with 8 nucleotides matching TRBD1. The CDR3 has 16 amino acids. The ends lost 4 bases at V and 4 bases at J; junction bases unmatched: 11. Germline V gives CDR1 KGHDR, CDR2 SFDVKD. The CDR3 nucleotides read TGTGCCACCAGTGACACCTCCGACAGGGGAGTTTACGAGCAGTACTTC. Encoded protein: CATSDTSDRGVYEQYF.

CDR3 in DNA: TGTGCCAGCAGCCCCACTTTGCTGGTGGCTGAAGCTTTCTTT. Amino acids: CASSPTLLVAEAFF. The rearrangement joins TRBV6-5 to TRBJ1-1; D is uncertain. The CDR3 sequence is 14 residues long. V gave up 6 bases and J gave up 6 bases, with 17 bases separating them. Germline V gives CDR1 MNHEY, CDR2 SVGAGI.

J is TRBJ2-5 and V is TRBV30; 11 nucleotides agree with TRBD2. Germline CDR1 reads GTSNPN; CDR2 reads SVGIG (reference sequence). Trimming at V came to 7 bases and at J to 7 bases, leaving 11 bases not matched to a gene. This CDR3 has 14 residues. CDR3 sequence reads: CASGTSGAIRTQYF. The CDR3 region has the DNA TGTGCCTCCGGGACTAGCGGCGCAATTAGGACCCAGTACTTC.

The chain has TRBV7-9 and TRBJ1-2; 8 bases align to TRBD1. Germline V gene sequence: CDR1 SEHNR, CDR2 FQNEAQ (reference sequence). The junction had 7 bases not matched to a gene; V was cut back by 5 bases and J by 8 bases. The CDR3 extends over 13 amino acids. The CDR3 DNA sequence: TGTGCCAGCAGCCAGGACAGGGTTCTCGGCTACACCTTC. It codes for CASSQDRVLGYTF.

This clone was found a few times. V gene TRBV11-3 combines with J gene TRBJ2-7; TRBD1 matches at 7 bases. J was trimmed by 11 bases and V by 3 bases; bases with no gene match: 4. The germline gives CDR1 SGHNT, CDR2 YENEEA. The CDR3 totals 11 residues. CDR3 sequence reads: CASSFIQGEYF. CDR3 bases: TGTGCCAGCAGCTTCATTCAGGGGGAGTACTTC.

The chain uses TRBV11-2 and TRBJ2-2, with a weak D call TRBD2 (7 bases). The CDR3 runs to 16 residues. The V gene's germline CDR1 is SGHAT and CDR2 FQNNGV. Trimming removed 6 bases from V and 0 bases from J, with 14 bases in between. The CDR3 is CASSLGGGSNTGELFF. The CDR3 bases are TGTGCCAGCAGTTTGGGAGGGGGGTCGAACACCGGGGAGCTGTTTTTT.

The table lists this clone with a few counts. The V and J genes are TRBV18 and TRBJ2-3; a possible D gene is TRBD2 (6 bases). V lost 3 bases and J 2 bases, leaving 15 bases between the germline ends. This CDR3 region has 16 residues. Germline CDR1 reads KGHSH; CDR2 reads LQKENI. DNA for the CDR3: TGTGCCAGCTCACCCCTTGCGGGAACGGTCACAGATACGCAGTATTTT. This gives the protein CASSPLAGTVTDTQYF. Full variable domain (rest looked up from reference TRBV18 and TRBJ2-3): NAGVMQNPRHLVRRRGQEARLRCSPMKGHSHVYWYRQLPEEGLKFMVYLQKENIIDESGMPKERFSAEFPKEGPSILRIQQVVRGDSAAYFCASSPLAGTVTDTQYFGPGTRLTVL.

The gene calls are TRBV15 and TRBJ1-2; no reliable D call. The CDR3 is 13 residues long. Germline-derived CDR1 and CDR2 are LNHNV and YYDKDF (reference sequence). V lost 3 bases to trimming and J lost 8 bases, with 13 bases between them. CDR3: CATSSQDSGGYTF. Written as DNA, the CDR3 is TGTGCCACCAGCAGCCAGGACTCGGGGGGCTACACCTTC.